The 8 T cell receptor beta chains listed next were all sequenced from one sample in a study of graft-versus-host responses after intestinal transplantation. Clones were sequenced by immunoSEQ multiplex PCR, and TCRdb holds only the in-frame ones, with some missing. Of fewer than 110,000 clones in the sample, over 80% were seen once. Their target antigens are unknown. The source was unstimulated CD4+ T cells sorted from spleen or lymph node cells, collected before transplant. The receptor set was obtained from a human donor who was the organ donor for an intestinal transplant.

CDR3 coding DNA: TGTGCCAGCAGCCGGACAGGGGGGACCTATAATTCACCCCTCCACTTT. Its translation: CASSRTGGTYNSPLHF. V is TRBV27 and J is TRBJ1-6; 10 nucleotides agree with TRBD1. CDR1 is MNHEY and CDR2 is SMNVEV in the germline V gene (reference sequence). Trimming cost V 6 bases and J 2 bases; bases outside gene matches: 4. The CDR3 has 16 residues.

This chain links TRBV5-5 with TRBJ1-4; D not resolved. V shed 0 bases and J shed 3 bases, with 12 bases lying between them. Germline CDR1 and CDR2: SGHKS and YYEKEE (reference sequence). The CDR3 extends over 16 amino acids. The DNA for the CDR3 is TGTGCCAGCAGCTTGGGGAGTGAAAGGCCTAATGAAAAACTGTTTTTT. Translated: CASSLGSERPNEKLFF. The entire variable domain, with the rest obtained from reference TRBV5-5 and TRBJ1-4, is as follows: DAGVTQSPTHLIKTRGQQVTLRCSPISGHKSVSWYQQVLGQGPQFIFQYYEKEERGRGNFPDRFSARQFPNYSSELNVNALLLGDSALYLCASSLGSERPNEKLFFGSGTQLSVL.

The V gene is TRBV7-3, the J gene TRBJ1-1; D perhaps matches TRBD1 (5 bases). With 6 bases removed from V and 3 bases from J, the gap between germline ends came to 32 bases. There are 20 residues in the CDR3. The germline gives CDR1 SGHTA, CDR2 FQGTGA. CDR3 sequence reads: CASRLSREGALYEADTEAFF. The DNA of the CDR3 is TGTGCCAGCAGGTTATCCAGGGAGGGAGCTTTATACGAGGCGGACACTGAAGCTTTCTTT.

A word on this clone: This same CDR3 is encoded by further DNA sequences in the sample. CDR3 nucleotide sequence: TGTGCCTGGAGTCCTTGGGGGGGAGGGGGGGCTGAAGCTTTCTTT. Translating gives CAWSPWGGGGAEAFF. V usage is TRBV30 and J usage is TRBJ1-1; D might be TRBD1 (6 bases). The CDR3 has 15 residues. CDR1 GTSNPN and CDR2 SVGIG come from the germline V gene (reference sequence). Trimming stripped 2 bases from V and 6 bases from J, with 19 bases between.

V and J are TRBV2 and TRBJ1-1, with D unresolved. CDR1 and CDR2 from the germline V gene are SNHLY and FYNNEI. The CDR3 loop spans 13 amino acids. V lost 9 bases, J lost 6 bases, and 17 bases lay in between. The chain's CDR3 is CASRLRFSSEAFF. CDR3 DNA sequence: TGTGCCAGTCGTCTCAGGTTTTCCTCTGAAGCTTTCTTT.

V gene TRBV7-9 combines with J gene TRBJ2-5, with unresolved D. Trimming took off 1 base at V and 4 bases at J, with 22 bases between the two ends. The CDR3 runs to 18 residues. Germline V gene sequence: CDR1 SEHNR, CDR2 FQNEAQ (reference sequence). CDR3 sequence reads: CASSLVLLGSDSPETQYF. For the CDR3, the DNA is TGTGCCAGCAGCTTAGTTTTGTTGGGGTCCGATAGTCCAGAGACCCAGTACTTC.

The chain links TRBV7-2 to TRBJ1-6, with TRBD1 identical over 8 bases. The germline V gene encodes CDR1 SGHTA and CDR2 FQGNSA. The CDR3 extends over 19 amino acids. After removal of 2 bases from V and 5 bases from J, the junction contained 14 bases not matched to a gene. CDR3 region: CASSLKNRGLARDNSPLHF. The CDR3 DNA follows: TGTGCCAGCAGCTTAAAGAACAGGGGGTTGGCTAGAGATAATTCACCCCTCCACTTT.

This clone was seen a handful of times. This chain joins TRBV6-6 and TRBJ2-7; possibly TRBD2 for D (5 bases). From germline, CDR1 is MNHNY and CDR2 SVGAGI (reference sequence). CDR3 length: 14 amino acids. V dropped 0 bases and J dropped 5 bases, with 11 bases sitting between them. The CDR3 loop is CASSYSIVSDEQYF. The CDR3 nucleotides read TGTGCCAGCAGTTACTCGATCGTTAGCGACGAGCAGTACTTC.